This TCR beta chain is drawn from a study of T-cell memory formation after mild COVID-19. Study-wide context: Across donors, TCR clusters were largely donor specific.

TCRdb ran MiXCR on the 5' RACE reads and lists one entry per CDR3 protein. This sample yields about 360,000 distinct CDR3 sequences, of which about an eighth are seen a single time; roughly a fifth belongs to the top ten. V lost 3 bases, J lost 2 bases, and 8 bases lay in between. Germline V gene sequence: CDR1 SGDLS, CDR2 YYNGEE. The CDR3 length is 13 residues. This clonotype was counted only a few times. This receptor was identified in a man younger than 35 who had mild COVID-19 (a few samples of this study predate the infection). Cell type and time point are not known. This chain joins TRBV9 and TRBJ2-5; weak D call: TRBD2 (6 bases). Sequenced material: PBMCs or a T cell subset sorted from them (not recorded which). Written as DNA, the CDR3 is TGTGCCAGCAGCGCCGGGACTCAAGAGACCCAGTACTTC. Its protein product is CASSAGTQETQYF.